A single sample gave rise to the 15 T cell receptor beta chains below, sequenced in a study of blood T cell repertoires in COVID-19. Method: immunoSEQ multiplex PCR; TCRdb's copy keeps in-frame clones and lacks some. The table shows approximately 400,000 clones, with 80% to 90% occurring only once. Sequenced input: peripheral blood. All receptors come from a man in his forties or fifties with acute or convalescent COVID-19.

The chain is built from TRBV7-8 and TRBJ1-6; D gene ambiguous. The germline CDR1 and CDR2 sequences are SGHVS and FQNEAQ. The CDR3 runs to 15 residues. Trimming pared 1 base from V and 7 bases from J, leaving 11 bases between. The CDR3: CASSLGGGRNSPLHF. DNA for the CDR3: TGTGCCAGCAGCTTAGGTGGAGGGCGGAATTCACCCCTCCACTTT.

The CDR3 DNA reads as TGTGCCAGCTCACCTGGACTAGCGGGGTTGATAGATACGCAGTATTTT. Its translation: CASSPGLAGLIDTQYF. This rearrangement joins TRBV18 to TRBJ2-3, with 12 bases fitting TRBD2. The germline V gene encodes CDR1 KGHSH and CDR2 LQKENI. V trimming: 3 bases; J trimming: 5 bases; junction bases outside the gene matches: 6. The CDR3 runs 16 residues.

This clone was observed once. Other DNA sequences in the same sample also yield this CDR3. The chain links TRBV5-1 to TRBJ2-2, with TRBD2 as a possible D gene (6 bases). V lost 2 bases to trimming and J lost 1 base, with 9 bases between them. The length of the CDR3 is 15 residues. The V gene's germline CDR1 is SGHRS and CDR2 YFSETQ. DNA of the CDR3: TGCGCCAGCAGCTTCTCCGGGGGGAACACCGGGGAGCTGTTTTTT. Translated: CASSFSGGNTGELFF.

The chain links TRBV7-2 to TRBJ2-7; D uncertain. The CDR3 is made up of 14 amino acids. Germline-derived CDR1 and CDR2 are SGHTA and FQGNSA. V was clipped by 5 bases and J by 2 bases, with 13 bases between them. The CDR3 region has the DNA TGTGCCAGCAGCCCTACTTTTATTACCTACGAGCAGTACTTC. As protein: CASSPTFITYEQYF.

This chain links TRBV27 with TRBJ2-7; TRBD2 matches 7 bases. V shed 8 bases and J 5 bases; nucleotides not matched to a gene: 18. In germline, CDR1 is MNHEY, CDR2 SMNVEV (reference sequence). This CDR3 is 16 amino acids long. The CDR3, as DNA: TGTGCCAGCCATCCGCGAGGGAGGGAGCTCCCCCACGAGCAGTACTTC. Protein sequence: CASHPRGRELPHEQYF.

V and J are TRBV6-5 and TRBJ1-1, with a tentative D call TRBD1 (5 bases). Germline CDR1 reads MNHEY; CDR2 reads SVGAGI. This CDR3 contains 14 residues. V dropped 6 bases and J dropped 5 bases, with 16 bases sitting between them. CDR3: CASRYDRDTTEAFF. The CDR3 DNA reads TGTGCCAGCAGATATGACAGAGACACTACTGAAGCTTTCTTT.

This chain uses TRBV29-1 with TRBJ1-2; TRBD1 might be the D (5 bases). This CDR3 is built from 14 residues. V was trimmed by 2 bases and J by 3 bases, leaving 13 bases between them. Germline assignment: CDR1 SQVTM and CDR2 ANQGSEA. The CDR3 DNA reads TGCAGCGTTGAATGGACGGGGGTCGACTATGGCTACACCTTC. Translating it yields CSVEWTGVDYGYTF.

The CDR3 spells CASTTGTSGYEQYF. The CDR3 DNA reads as TGTGCCAGCACGACGGGGACTAGCGGCTACGAGCAGTACTTC. The V and J genes are TRBV9 and TRBJ2-7; TRBD2 matches at 11 bases. CDR3 length: 14 residues. Looked up from germline, CDR1 is SGDLS and CDR2 is YYNGEE. J gave up 3 bases and V 6 bases, and 5 bases lay outside the gene matches.

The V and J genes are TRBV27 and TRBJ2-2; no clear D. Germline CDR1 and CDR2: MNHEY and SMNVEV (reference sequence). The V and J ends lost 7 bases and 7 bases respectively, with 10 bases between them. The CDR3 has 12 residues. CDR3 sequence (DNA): TGTGCCAGCAACTCCGGTGGCGGGGAGCTGTTTTTT. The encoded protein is CASNSGGGELFF.

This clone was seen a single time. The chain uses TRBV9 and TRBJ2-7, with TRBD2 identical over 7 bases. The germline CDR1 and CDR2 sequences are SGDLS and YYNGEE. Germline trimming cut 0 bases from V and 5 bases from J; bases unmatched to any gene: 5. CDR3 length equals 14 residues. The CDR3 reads CASSVGTSDNEQYF. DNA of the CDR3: TGTGCCAGCAGCGTAGGAACTAGCGATAACGAGCAGTACTTC. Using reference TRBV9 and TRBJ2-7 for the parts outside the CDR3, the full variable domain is DSGVTQTPKHLITATGQRVTLRCSPRSGDLSVYWYQQSLDQGLQFLIQYYNGEERAKGNILERFSAQQFPDLHSELNLSSLELGDSALYFCASSVGTSDNEQYFGPGTRLTVT.

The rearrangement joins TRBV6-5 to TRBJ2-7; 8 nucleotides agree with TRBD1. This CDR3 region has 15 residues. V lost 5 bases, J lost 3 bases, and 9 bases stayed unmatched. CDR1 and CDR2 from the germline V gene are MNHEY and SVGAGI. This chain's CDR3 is CASSPHRGLNYEQYF. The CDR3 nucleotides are TGTGCCAGCAGTCCTCACAGGGGGTTGAACTACGAGCAGTACTTC.

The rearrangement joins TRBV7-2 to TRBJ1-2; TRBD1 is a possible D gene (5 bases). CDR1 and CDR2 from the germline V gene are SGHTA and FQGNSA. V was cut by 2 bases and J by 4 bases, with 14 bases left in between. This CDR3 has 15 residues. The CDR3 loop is CASSLQGSPPYGYTF. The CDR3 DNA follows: TGTGCCAGCAGCTTACAGGGCTCCCCTCCCTATGGCTACACCTTC.

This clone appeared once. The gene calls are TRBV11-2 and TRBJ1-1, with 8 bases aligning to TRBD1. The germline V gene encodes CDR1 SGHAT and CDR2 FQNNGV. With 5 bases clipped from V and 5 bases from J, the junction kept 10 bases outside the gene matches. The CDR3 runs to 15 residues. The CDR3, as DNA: TGTGCCAGCAGCCGTACGCGACAGGGGTTAACTGAAGCTTTCTTT. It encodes CASSRTRQGLTEAFF.

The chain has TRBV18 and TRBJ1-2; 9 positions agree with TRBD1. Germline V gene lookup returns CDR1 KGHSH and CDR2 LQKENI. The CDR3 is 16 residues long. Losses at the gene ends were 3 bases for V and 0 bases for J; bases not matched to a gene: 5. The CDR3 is CASSPDRGWANYGYTF. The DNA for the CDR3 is TGTGCCAGCTCACCGGACAGGGGCTGGGCTAACTATGGCTACACCTTC. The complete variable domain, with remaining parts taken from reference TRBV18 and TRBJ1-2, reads NAGVMQNPRHLVRRRGQEARLRCSPMKGHSHVYWYRQLPEEGLKFMVYLQKENIIDESGMPKERFSAEFPKEGPSILRIQQVVRGDSAAYFCASSPDRGWANYGYTFGSGTRLTVV.

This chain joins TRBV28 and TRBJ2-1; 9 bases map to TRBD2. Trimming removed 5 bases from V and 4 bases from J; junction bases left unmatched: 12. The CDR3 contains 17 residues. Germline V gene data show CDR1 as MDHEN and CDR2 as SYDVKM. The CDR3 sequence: CASSPLLGSGRYNEQFF. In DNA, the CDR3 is TGTGCCAGCAGTCCCCTCCTTGGTAGCGGGAGATACAATGAGCAGTTCTTC.